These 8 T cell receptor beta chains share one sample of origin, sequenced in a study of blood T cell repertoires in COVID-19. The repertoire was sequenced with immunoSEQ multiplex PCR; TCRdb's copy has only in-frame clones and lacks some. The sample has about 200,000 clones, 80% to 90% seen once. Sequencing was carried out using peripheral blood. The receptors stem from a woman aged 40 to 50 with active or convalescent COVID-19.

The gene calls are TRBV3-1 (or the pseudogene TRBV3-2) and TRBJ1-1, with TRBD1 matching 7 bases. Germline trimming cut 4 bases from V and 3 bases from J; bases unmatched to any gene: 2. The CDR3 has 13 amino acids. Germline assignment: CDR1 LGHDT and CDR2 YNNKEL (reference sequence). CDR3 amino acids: CASSLQGDTEAFF. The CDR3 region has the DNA TGTGCCAGCAGCCTCCAGGGGGACACTGAAGCTTTCTTT.

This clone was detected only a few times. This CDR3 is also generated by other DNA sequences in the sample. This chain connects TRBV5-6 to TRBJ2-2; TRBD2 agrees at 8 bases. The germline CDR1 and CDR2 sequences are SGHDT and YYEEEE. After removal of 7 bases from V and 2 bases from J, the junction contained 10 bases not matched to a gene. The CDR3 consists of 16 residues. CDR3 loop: CASDLGGGLNTGELFF. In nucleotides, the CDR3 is TGTGCCAGCGATTTGGGCGGGGGGCTAAACACCGGGGAGCTGTTTTTT.

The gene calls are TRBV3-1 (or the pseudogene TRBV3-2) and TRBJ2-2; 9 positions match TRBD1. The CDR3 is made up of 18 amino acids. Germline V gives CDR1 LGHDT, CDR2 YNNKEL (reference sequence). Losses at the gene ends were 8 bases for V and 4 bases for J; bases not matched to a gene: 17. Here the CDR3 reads CASGHSSRTGATTGELFF. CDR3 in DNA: TGTGCCAGCGGACATTCTTCACGGACAGGGGCTACCACCGGGGAGCTGTTTTTT.

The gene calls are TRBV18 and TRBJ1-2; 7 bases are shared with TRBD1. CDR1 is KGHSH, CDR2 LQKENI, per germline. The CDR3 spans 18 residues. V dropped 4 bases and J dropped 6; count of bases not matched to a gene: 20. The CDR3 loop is CASSQSSLGNRGQDGYTF. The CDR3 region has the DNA TGTGCCAGCTCACAGTCGTCCCTCGGTAATAGGGGGCAGGATGGCTACACCTTC.

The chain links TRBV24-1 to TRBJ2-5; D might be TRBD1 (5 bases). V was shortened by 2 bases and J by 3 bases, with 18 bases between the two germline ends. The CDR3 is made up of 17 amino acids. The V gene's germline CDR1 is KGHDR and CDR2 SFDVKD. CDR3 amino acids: CATSDSAGYNPEETQYF. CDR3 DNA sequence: TGTGCCACCAGTGATTCAGCAGGGTACAACCCGGAAGAGACCCAGTACTTC.

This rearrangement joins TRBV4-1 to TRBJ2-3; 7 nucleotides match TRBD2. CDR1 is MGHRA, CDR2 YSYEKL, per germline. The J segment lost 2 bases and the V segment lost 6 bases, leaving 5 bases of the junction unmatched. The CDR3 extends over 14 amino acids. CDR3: CASRAGRNTDTQYF. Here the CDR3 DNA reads TGCGCCAGCAGAGCGGGGAGGAACACAGATACGCAGTATTTT.

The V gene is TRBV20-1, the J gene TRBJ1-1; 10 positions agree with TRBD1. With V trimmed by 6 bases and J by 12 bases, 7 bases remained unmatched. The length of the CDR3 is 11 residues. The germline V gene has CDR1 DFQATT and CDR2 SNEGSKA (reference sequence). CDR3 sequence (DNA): TGCAGTGCCCCCTCGGGACAGGGGACTTTCTTT. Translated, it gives CSAPSGQGTFF.

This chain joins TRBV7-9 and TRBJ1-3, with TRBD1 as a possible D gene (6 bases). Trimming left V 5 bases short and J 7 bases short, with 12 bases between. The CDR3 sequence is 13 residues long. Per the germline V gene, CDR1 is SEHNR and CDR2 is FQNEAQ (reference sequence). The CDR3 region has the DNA TGTGCCAGCAGCCCCGGGACATTCAACACCATATATTTT. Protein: CASSPGTFNTIYF.